A single sample is the source of the 9 T cell receptor beta chains below, sequenced in a study of blood T cell repertoires in COVID-19. Profiled with immunoSEQ multiplex PCR; TCRdb holds only in-frame clones, not every one. The data contain about 100,000 clones, around 84% of them singletons. The sequenced sample consisted of peripheral blood. The receptors stem from a woman aged 60-70 years in a cohort sampled during active or convalescent COVID-19.

This clone turned up a few times. V is TRBV27 and J is TRBJ2-7; 9 nucleotides agree with TRBD1. The CDR3 loop spans 14 amino acids. CDR1 is MNHEY, CDR2 SMNVEV, per germline (reference sequence). J was trimmed by 7 bases and V by 6 bases; bases with no gene match: 10. In nucleotides, the CDR3 is TGTGCCAGCAGAGCCGGGACAGGGTTAGGTGAGCAGTACTTC. Translation: CASRAGTGLGEQYF.

This chain uses TRBV6-1 with TRBJ1-3; weak D call: TRBD1 (5 bases). V lost 2 bases, J lost 7 bases, and 12 bases lay in between. Germline CDR1 reads MNHNS; CDR2 reads SASEGT. The CDR3 runs 14 residues. The DNA for the CDR3 is TGTGCCAGCAGTGAACAAGGGGTAGGGAACACCATATATTTT. Protein: CASSEQGVGNTIYF.

The chain carries TRBV9 and TRBJ1-5; D unresolved. CDR1 and CDR2 (germline): SGDLS, YYNGEE. Trimming took 0 bases from V and 4 from J, leaving 11 bases between them. The CDR3 contains 15 residues. The CDR3 DNA is TGTGCCAGCAGCGTAGACGGAGGAAGGAATCAGCCCCAGCATTTT. Protein sequence: CASSVDGGRNQPQHF.

J is TRBJ2-1 and V is TRBV5-1; D gene uncertain. There are 14 residues in the CDR3. Germline CDR1 and CDR2: SGHRS and YFSETQ. Trimming shortened V by 0 bases and J by 7 bases, and 11 bases separated the two germline ends. The CDR3 nucleotides read TGCGCCAGCAGCTTGGACACCAACGGGAATGAGCAGTTCTTC. This encodes CASSLDTNGNEQFF.

The chain recombines TRBV29-1 with TRBJ2-5; D is ambiguous. This CDR3 comprises 12 residues. The V gene lost 3 bases and the J gene lost 6 bases, with 11 bases spanning the gap. The germline CDR1 and CDR2 sequences are SQVTM and ANQGSEA. CDR3 nucleotide sequence: TGCAGCGTTGATCCGGCGGAGCAGACCCAGTACTTC. Translation gives CSVDPAEQTQYF.

In nucleotides, the CDR3 is TGCGCCAGCAGCTTGGGGACACCCCAGGCGCCTGAAGCTTTCTTT. Translating it yields CASSLGTPQAPEAFF. The rearrangement uses TRBV5-1 and TRBJ1-1; tentatively, D is TRBD1 (5 bases). CDR1 is SGHRS, CDR2 YFSETQ, per germline. The CDR3 spans 15 residues. V was clipped by 0 bases and J by 6 bases, with 15 bases between them.

This clone was picked up a small number of times. This chain links TRBV27 with TRBJ1-5, with 9 bases aligning to TRBD1. The germline V gene has CDR1 MNHEY and CDR2 SMNVEV (reference sequence). The CDR3 length is 15 residues. V dropped 3 bases and J dropped 3; count of bases not matched to a gene: 3. CDR3 region: CASSFGTGLNQPQHF. CDR3 coding DNA: TGTGCCAGCAGTTTCGGGACAGGGCTCAATCAGCCCCAGCATTTT.

This clone was seen a single time. The chain couples TRBV6-5 to TRBJ1-5; 9 bases line up with TRBD1. The trim removed 4 bases at V and 5 bases at J, leaving 3 bases unmatched. This CDR3 comprises 14 residues. Per germline, CDR1 MNHEY and CDR2 SVGAGI. The DNA for the CDR3 is TGTGCCAGCAGTTCCGGGACAGGGTATCAGCCCCAGCATTTT. Its protein is CASSSGTGYQPQHF.

V is TRBV10-1 and J is TRBJ1-5; TRBD1 matches 9 bases. Per germline, CDR1 WNHNN and CDR2 SYGVQD (reference sequence). V shed 8 bases and J 6 bases; nucleotides not matched to a gene: 8. CDR3 length: 14 residues. The CDR3 DNA reads TGCGCCAGCTCGGACAGGGGAGATCGTCAGCCCCAGCATTTT. Its protein is CASSDRGDRQPQHF.